Listed here are 13 T cell receptor beta chains from one sample, sequenced in a study of monozygotic twins with inflammatory bowel disease. With the 5' RACE reads reprocessed, TCRdb shows one record per CDR3 protein and no DNA. This table holds over 350,000 distinct CDR3 sequences. The sample taken for sequencing was blood. The source of these receptors is a human donor with ulcerative colitis or Crohn's disease, or a healthy co-twin of an affected twin (not recorded which).

CDR3 sequence reads: CASSFARDEQYF. V usage is TRBV27 and J usage is TRBJ2-7. CDR3 length equals 12 residues. Germline loops: CDR1 MNHEY, CDR2 SMNVEV (reference sequence).

V and J are TRBV10-3 and TRBJ2-2. The CDR3 totals 16 residues. Germline V gives CDR1 ENHRY, CDR2 SYGVKD. CDR3 sequence reads: CAISEDRPLNTGELFF.

CDR3: CASNQISGANVLTF. V is TRBV6-1 and J is TRBJ2-6. Germline lookup yields CDR1 MNHNS and CDR2 SASEGT. This CDR3 is built from 14 residues.

The rearrangement uses TRBV19 and TRBJ2-7; TCRdb returns TRBD1, unconfirmable since there is no DNA. Germline CDR1 reads LNHDA; CDR2 reads SQIVND (reference sequence). This CDR3 has 15 amino acids. The CDR3 sequence: CASRSDTGARYEQYF.

The CDR3 region is CASSSRGGGEKLFF. The V gene is TRBV5-1, the J gene TRBJ1-4; TCRdb calls TRBD1, which cannot be checked without DNA. Germline values: CDR1 SGHRS, CDR2 YFSETQ. CDR3 size: 14 residues.

This chain uses TRBV6-2 or TRBV6-3 with TRBJ2-7; TCRdb selects TRBD2, and the lack of DNA leaves this call unchecked. The CDR3 is 15 residues long. Germline CDR1 MNHEY, CDR2 SVGEGT. The CDR3 sequence: CASRTPGLRPYEQYF.

The chain recombines TRBV5-1 with TRBJ2-5; TCRdb outputs TRBD1, but without DNA this stays unchecked. CDR1 is SGHRS and CDR2 is YFSETQ in the germline V gene. CDR3 size: 14 residues. CDR3 region: CASSRDTGQETQYF. The variable domain in full, with the rest retrieved from reference TRBV5-1 and TRBJ2-5, is KAGVTQTPRYLIKTRGQQVTLSCSPISGHRSVSWYQQTPGQGLQFLFEYFSETQRNKGNFPGRFSGRQFSNSRSEMNVSTLELGDSALYLCASSRDTGQETQYFGPGTRLLVL.

V is TRBV3-1 and J is TRBJ1-4; there is no DNA to check the TCRdb D call of TRBD1. Germline V CDR1 and CDR2: LGHDT, YNNKEL (reference sequence). The CDR3 is 18 residues long. The CDR3: CASSPHSGTAASNEKLFF.

The chain combines TRBV10-3 with TRBJ2-7; the TCRdb D gene call, TRBD1, has no DNA to confirm it. This CDR3 comprises 14 residues. Germline lookup yields CDR1 ENHRY and CDR2 SYGVKD. The CDR3 sequence: CAISESPRGGEQYF.

V and J are TRBV7-2 and TRBJ2-3; TCRdb calls TRBD2, which cannot be checked without DNA. Germline CDR1 is SGHTA and CDR2 is FQGNSA. The CDR3 spans 15 residues. CDR3 loop: CASTVQAGVSDTQYF.

The chain employs TRBV6-4 and TRBJ2-1; TCRdb calls TRBD1, which cannot be checked without DNA. This CDR3 spans 16 amino acids. Germline lookup yields CDR1 MRHNA and CDR2 SNTAGT. CDR3 in amino acids: CASSRRGESSYNEQFF.

This sequence joins TRBV6-1 and TRBJ2-3; the TCRdb call, TRBD1, lacks DNA for checking. Germline CDR1 and CDR2: MNHNS and SASEGT. This CDR3 is 16 amino acids long. The CDR3 sequence: CASRLQGLPLTDTQYF.

The chain uses TRBV6-1 and TRBJ2-1; TCRdb gives TRBD1 as the D gene, but with no DNA this cannot be confirmed. There are 16 residues in the CDR3. CDR1 and CDR2 (germline): MNHNS, SASEGT. The CDR3 reads CASSETGTGRYNEQFF.